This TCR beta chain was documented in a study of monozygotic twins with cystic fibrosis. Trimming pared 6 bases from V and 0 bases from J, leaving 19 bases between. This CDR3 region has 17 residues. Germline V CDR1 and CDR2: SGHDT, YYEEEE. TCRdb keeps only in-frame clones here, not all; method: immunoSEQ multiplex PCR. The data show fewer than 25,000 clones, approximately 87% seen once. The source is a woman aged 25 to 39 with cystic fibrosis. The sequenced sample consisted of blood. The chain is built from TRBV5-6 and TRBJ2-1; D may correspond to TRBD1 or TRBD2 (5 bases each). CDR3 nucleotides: TGTGCCAGCATCAATCAGAAGAGGGGCAGCTCCTACAATGAGCAGTTCTTC. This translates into CASINQKRGSSYNEQFF.